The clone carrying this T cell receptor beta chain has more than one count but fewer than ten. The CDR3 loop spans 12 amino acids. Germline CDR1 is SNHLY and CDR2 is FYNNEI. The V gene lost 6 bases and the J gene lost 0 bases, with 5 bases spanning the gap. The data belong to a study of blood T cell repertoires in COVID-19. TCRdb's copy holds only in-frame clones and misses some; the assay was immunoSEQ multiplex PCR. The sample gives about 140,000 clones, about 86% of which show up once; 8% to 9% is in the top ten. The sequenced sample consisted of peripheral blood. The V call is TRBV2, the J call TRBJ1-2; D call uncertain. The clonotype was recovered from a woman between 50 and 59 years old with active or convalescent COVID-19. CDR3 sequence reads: CASSPANYGYTF. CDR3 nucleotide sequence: TGTGCCAGCAGCCCTGCTAACTATGGCTACACCTTC.